The 13 T cell receptor beta chains below were found in one sample sequenced in a study of shared clonotypes between healthy human individuals. Profiled with immunoSEQ multiplex PCR; TCRdb holds only in-frame clones, not every one. Among about 450,000 clones listed, around 79% were seen once. The sequencing sample was made of PBMCs. These receptors all stem from a woman in her forties in good health. Some clones in this sample may be carry-over from other donors' samples.

This chain links TRBV29-1 with TRBJ1-1; tentatively, D is TRBD1 (5 bases). The germline V and J ends were trimmed by 6 bases and 3 bases, with 14 bases remaining between them. The germline V gene encodes CDR1 SQVTM and CDR2 ANQGSEA. The CDR3 sequence is 13 residues long. CDR3 sequence: CSVAGAFDTEAFF. Written as DNA, the CDR3 is TGCAGCGTCGCCGGGGCTTTTGACACTGAAGCTTTCTTT.

This clone has only one observation. The V and J genes are TRBV6-1 and TRBJ1-5, with no clear D. Germline CDR1 reads MNHNS; CDR2 reads SASEGT. The CDR3 extends over 12 amino acids. V gave up 6 bases and J gave up 11 bases, with 14 bases separating them. The CDR3 spells CASSLEAISQHF. Here the CDR3 DNA reads TGTGCCAGCAGCCTCGAGGCGATATCCCAGCATTTT.

This clone was seen a single time. A far larger clone lies a single base away; this is likely a read error. The chain links TRBV19 to TRBJ2-2; 7 bases align to TRBD1. This CDR3 region has 15 residues. Germline CDR1 and CDR2: LNHDA and SQIVND (reference sequence). This CDR3 is CTSSRRDSAPGELFF. DNA for the CDR3: TGTACCAGTAGTAGAAGGGACAGTGCGCCCGGGGAGCTGTTTTTT.

Notes on this clone: One junction end does not reproduce the germline sequence, and a read error may be involved. The chain combines TRBV7-9 with TRBJ2-7; D may be TRBD2 (5 bases). Germline lookup yields CDR1 SEHNR and CDR2 FQNEAQ (reference sequence). The CDR3 covers 12 residues. The CDR3 sequence is CASSPRGTGAQF. CDR3 bases: TGTGCCAGCAGCCCCCGGGGAACCGGAGCGCAGTTC.

The V gene is TRBV5-1, the J gene TRBJ2-7, with unresolved D. Germline CDR1 SGHRS, CDR2 YFSETQ. The V and J ends lost 1 base and 7 bases respectively, with 6 bases between them. The CDR3 has 11 residues. The DNA of the CDR3 is TGCGCCAGCAGCTTGAGTCATGAGCAGTACTTC. Translated: CASSLSHEQYF. Using reference TRBV5-1 and TRBJ2-7 for the parts outside the CDR3, the full variable domain is KAGVTQTPRYLIKTRGQQVTLSCSPISGHRSVSWYQQTPGQGLQFLFEYFSETQRNKGNFPGRFSGRQFSNSRSEMNVSTLELGDSALYLCASSLSHEQYFGPGTRLTVT.

This clone was counted at least ten times. J is TRBJ2-2 and V is TRBV7-3; D ambiguous. V was clipped by 5 bases and J by 5 bases, with 9 bases between them. This CDR3 is built from 13 residues. Germline V gene sequence: CDR1 SGHTA, CDR2 FQGTGA. The CDR3 here is CASSPDRTGELFF. For the CDR3, the DNA is TGTGCCAGCAGCCCAGACCGTACCGGGGAGCTGTTTTTT.

This chain uses TRBV7-3 with TRBJ2-2, with 8 bases identical to TRBD2. Per germline, CDR1 SGHTA and CDR2 FQGTGA. The CDR3 has 14 amino acids. Trimming at V came to 5 bases and at J to 4 bases, leaving 3 bases not matched to a gene. CDR3 nucleotides: TGTGCCAGCAGCGCCGGGGGGGCCACCGGGGAGCTGTTTTTT. This translates into CASSAGGATGELFF.

This clone is a singleton in its sample. Other DNA sequences in the same sample also yield this CDR3. The V gene is TRBV30, the J gene TRBJ2-6, with a tentative D call TRBD1 (5 bases). Germline CDR1 is GTSNPN and CDR2 is SVGIG (reference sequence). This CDR3 comprises 14 residues. V lost 2 bases and J lost 2, with 7 bases in between. The CDR3 nucleotides are TGTGCCTGGAGTAGGGGTACTGGGGCCAACGTCCTGACTTTC. Protein: CAWSRGTGANVLTF.

V and J are TRBV6-6 and TRBJ1-1; 9 bases agree with TRBD1. CDR1 and CDR2 from the germline V gene are MNHNY and SVGAGI (reference sequence). J was trimmed by 1 base and V by 5 bases; bases with no gene match: 8. The CDR3 sequence is 16 residues long. CDR3 bases: TGTGCCAGCAGTCACAGGACAGGGGCCCAGAACACTGAAGCTTTCTTT. This encodes CASSHRTGAQNTEAFF.

This clone appeared once. The chain is built from TRBV7-6 and TRBJ1-1; 9 nucleotides agree with TRBD1. Germline lookup yields CDR1 SGHVS and CDR2 FNYEAQ. V lost 5 bases to trimming and J lost 3 bases; unmatched junction nucleotides: 7. The CDR3 runs to 15 residues. CDR3 sequence (DNA): TGTGCCAGCAGCCAGATACAGGGGGCGGACACTGAAGCTTTCTTT. Its translation: CASSQIQGADTEAFF.

V and J are TRBV10-1 and TRBJ2-7, with TRBD1 matching 9 bases. V dropped 10 bases and J dropped 6; count of bases not matched to a gene: 19. The length of the CDR3 is 16 residues. In germline, CDR1 is WNHNN, CDR2 SYGVQD (reference sequence). Here the CDR3 reads CAIPWDREDLVAEQYF. In DNA form, the CDR3 reads TGCGCCATCCCGTGGGACAGGGAAGATTTGGTGGCCGAGCAGTACTTC.

The V and J genes are TRBV6-1 and TRBJ2-7, with D unresolved. The CDR3 is 11 residues long. Germline V lookup: CDR1 MNHNS, CDR2 SASEGT. V lost 7 bases to trimming and J lost 9 bases, with 13 bases between them. Here the CDR3 DNA reads TGTGCCAGCACCGCCCGTGGGGTGCAGTACTTC. As protein: CASTARGVQYF.

This clone was counted only a few times. V gene TRBV4-1 combines with J gene TRBJ2-5; D is ambiguous. Germline V gene data show CDR1 as MGHRA and CDR2 as YSYEKL. The CDR3 covers 13 residues. V gave up 4 bases and J gave up 5 bases, with 11 bases separating them. In nucleotides, the CDR3 is TGCGCCAGCAGCCGGACGTTCCGGGAGACCCAGTACTTC. This gives the protein CASSRTFRETQYF.